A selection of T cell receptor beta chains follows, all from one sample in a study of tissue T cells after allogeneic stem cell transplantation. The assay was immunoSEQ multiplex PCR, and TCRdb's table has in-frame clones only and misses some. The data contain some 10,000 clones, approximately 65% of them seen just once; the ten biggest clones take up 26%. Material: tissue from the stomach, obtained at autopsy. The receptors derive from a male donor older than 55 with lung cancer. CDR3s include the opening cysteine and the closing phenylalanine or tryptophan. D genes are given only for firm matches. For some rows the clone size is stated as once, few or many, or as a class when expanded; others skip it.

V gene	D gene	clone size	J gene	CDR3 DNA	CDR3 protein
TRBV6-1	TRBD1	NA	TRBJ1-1	TGTGCCAGCAGTAAAGACAGGGGCATCGGCACTGAAGCTTTCTTT	CASSKDRGIGTEAFF
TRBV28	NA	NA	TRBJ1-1	TGTGCCAGCAGCGATCTCGGAATGAACACTGAAGCTTTCTTT	CASSDLGMNTEAFF
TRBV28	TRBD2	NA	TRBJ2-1	TGTGCCAGCAGTTCTAGCGGGGGCTCCTACAATGAGCAGTTCTTC	CASSSSGGSYNEQFF
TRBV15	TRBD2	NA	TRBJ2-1	TGTGCCACCAGCAGTGTGGGGAGTAGCGGGAGAGTCGATGAGCAGTTCTTC	CATSSVGSSGRVDEQFF
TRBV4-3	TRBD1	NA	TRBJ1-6	TGCGCCAGCAGCCAAGATCGAGGACAGGGCTCACCCCTCCACTTT	CASSQDRGQGSPLHF
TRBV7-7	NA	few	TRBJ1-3	TGTGCCAGCAGCTTAGGAGGCGGCCCGAGCTCTGGAAACACCATATATTTT	CASSLGGGPSSGNTIYF
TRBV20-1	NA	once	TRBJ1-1	TGCAGTGCTAGTCAAGCAGTCACTGAAGCTTTCTTT	CSASQAVTEAFF
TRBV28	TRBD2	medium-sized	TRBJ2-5	TGTGCCAGCAGTAGGCTAGCGGGAGGCGAGACCCAGTACTTC	CASSRLAGGETQYF
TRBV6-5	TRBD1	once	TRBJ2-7	TGTGCCAGCAGGGACCTGACAGGGCTCTACTACGAGCAGTACTTC	CASRDLTGLYYEQYF
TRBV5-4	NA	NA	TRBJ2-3	TGTGCCAGCAGCAGAACCCTAGGTGGGGGATCTAGCACAGATACGCAGTATTTT	CASSRTLGGGSSTDTQYF
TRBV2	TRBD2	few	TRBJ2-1	TGTGCCAGCAGGAGGACTAGCGGGATCTACAATGAGCAGTTCTTC	CASRRTSGIYNEQFF
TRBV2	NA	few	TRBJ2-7	TGTGCCAGCAGTGGGGACCTGACACACGAGCAGTACTTC	CASSGDLTHEQYF
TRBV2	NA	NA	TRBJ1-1	TGTGCCAGCAGTGTTTTTGCCGAGAACACTGAAGCTTTCTTT	CASSVFAENTEAFF